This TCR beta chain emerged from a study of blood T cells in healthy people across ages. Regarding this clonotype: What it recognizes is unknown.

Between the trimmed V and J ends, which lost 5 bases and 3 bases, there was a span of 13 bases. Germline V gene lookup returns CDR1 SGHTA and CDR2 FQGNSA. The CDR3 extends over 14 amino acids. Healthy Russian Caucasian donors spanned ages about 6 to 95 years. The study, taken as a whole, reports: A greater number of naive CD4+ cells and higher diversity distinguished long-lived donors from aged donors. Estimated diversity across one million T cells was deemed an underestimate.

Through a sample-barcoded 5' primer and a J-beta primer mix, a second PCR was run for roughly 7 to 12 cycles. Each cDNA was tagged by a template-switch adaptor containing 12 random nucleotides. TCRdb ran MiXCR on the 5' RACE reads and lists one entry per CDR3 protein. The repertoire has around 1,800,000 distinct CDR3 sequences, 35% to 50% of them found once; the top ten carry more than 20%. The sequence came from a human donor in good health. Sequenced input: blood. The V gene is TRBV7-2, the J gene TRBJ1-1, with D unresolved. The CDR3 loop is CASSTRPADTEAFF. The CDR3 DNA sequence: TGTGCCAGCAGCACTAGACCAGCGGACACTGAAGCTTTCTTT.